Detailed here is one TCR beta chain. Clones were sequenced by immunoSEQ multiplex PCR, and TCRdb holds only the in-frame ones, with some missing. The sample lists 65,000 to 80,000 clones; 93% were seen once. The data stem from a study of T cell changes during pregnancy in multiple sclerosis. The sequencing used peripheral blood, collected in the second trimester of pregnancy. The receptor was isolated from a female donor with multiple sclerosis, enrolled in a pregnancy study.

CDR3 region: CARRATGGDEQYF. The CDR3 DNA sequence: TGTGCCAGGAGAGCGACAGGGGGGGACGAGCAGTACTTC. The chain carries TRBV2 and TRBJ2-7; 9 bases fit TRBD1. V was pared by 9 bases and J by 5 bases, with 8 bases of the junction left unmatched. This CDR3 spans 13 amino acids. CDR1 is SNHLY and CDR2 is FYNNEI in the germline V gene.